The sequence of this T cell receptor beta chain was determined in a study of identical twins. V was pared by 5 bases and J by 0 bases, with 16 bases between. Per the germline V gene, CDR1 is SEHNR and CDR2 is FQNEAQ (reference sequence). The CDR3 is 17 residues long. TCRdb re-analysed the 5' RACE reads in MiXCR, keeping a single row per CDR3 protein. The sample lists a few hundred thousand distinct CDR3 sequences, 9% to 10% occurring once. These same data were also listed under a study on yellow fever vaccine responses in identical twins.

Sequenced sample: PBMCs. The source is a young woman in good health. The rearrangement links TRBV7-9 to TRBJ2-2; D might be TRBD1 or TRBD2, each matching 5 bases. The CDR3 loop reads CASSTNPLGANTGELFF. CDR3 bases: TGTGCCAGCAGCACGAACCCTCTGGGGGCGAACACCGGGGAGCTGTTTTTT.